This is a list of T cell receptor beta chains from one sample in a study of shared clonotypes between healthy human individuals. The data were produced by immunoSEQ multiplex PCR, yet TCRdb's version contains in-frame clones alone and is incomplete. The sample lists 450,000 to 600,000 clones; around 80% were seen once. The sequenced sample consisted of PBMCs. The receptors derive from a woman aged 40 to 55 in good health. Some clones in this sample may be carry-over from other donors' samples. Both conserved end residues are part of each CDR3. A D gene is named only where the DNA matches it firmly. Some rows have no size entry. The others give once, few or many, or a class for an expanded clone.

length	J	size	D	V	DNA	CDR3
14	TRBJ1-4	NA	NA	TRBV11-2	TGTGCCAGCAGCCGGGTCCTCGGGGATGAAAAACTGTTTTTT	CASSRVLGDEKLFF
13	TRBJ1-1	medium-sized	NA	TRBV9	TGTGCCAGCAGCAAGGGGATGAACACTGAAGCTTTCTTT	CASSKGMNTEAFF
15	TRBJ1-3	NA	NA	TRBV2	TGTGCCAGCAGTGAAGGAATAGCCTCTGGAAACACCATATATTTT	CASSEGIASGNTIYF
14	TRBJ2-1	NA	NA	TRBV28	TGTGCCACCCTCCCGGACCCACGGGGGTTTGTGCAGTTCTTC	CATLPDPRGFVQFF
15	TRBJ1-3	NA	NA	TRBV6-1	TGTGCCAGCAGTCCCCAGGGGTTAAATGTGGACACCATATATTTT	CASSPQGLNVDTIYF
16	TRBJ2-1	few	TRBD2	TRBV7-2	TGTGCCAGCAGCTTCGCCAGCGGGAGCTCCTACAATGAGCAGTTCTTC	CASSFASGSSYNEQFF
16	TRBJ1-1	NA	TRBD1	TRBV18	TGTGCCAGCTCACAAGGGACAGGGGGCAGGAACACTGAAGCTTTCTTT	CASSQGTGGRNTEAFF
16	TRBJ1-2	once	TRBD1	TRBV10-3	TGTGCCATCAGTGAGTCCCGGACAGGGAAATTTAGTGGCTACACCTTC	CAISESRTGKFSGYTF
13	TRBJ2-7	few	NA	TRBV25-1	TGTGCCAGCAGTGATAACAGGGTATACGAGCAGTACTTC	CASSDNRVYEQYF
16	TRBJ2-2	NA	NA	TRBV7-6	TGTGCCAGCAGCTTAGCAAGGGGCGCGAACACCGGGGAGCTGTTTTTT	CASSLARGANTGELFF
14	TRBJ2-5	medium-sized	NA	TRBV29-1	TGCAGCGTTGGGGGCGGGCAGGTCGCGGAGACCCAGTACTTC	CSVGGGQVAETQYF
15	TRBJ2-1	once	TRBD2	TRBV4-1	TGCGCCAGCAGCCAGGGGACTAGCGGTTTCTATGAGCAGTTCTTC	CASSQGTSGFYEQFF
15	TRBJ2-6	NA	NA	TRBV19	TGTGCCAGTAGTATTTACGGCTCTGGGGCCAACGTCCTGACTTTC	CASSIYGSGANVLTF
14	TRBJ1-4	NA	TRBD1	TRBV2	TGTGCCAGCGACAGGGGGCTCGGTCATGAAAAACTGTTTTTT	CASDRGLGHEKLFF
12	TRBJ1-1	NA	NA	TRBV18	TGTGCCAGCACTCCAGGGGACACTGAAGCTTTCTTT	CASTPGDTEAFF
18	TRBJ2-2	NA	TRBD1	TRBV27	TGTGCCAGCAGTCCACGGGCTACCGGGACAGGGGCCTTCGGGGAGCTGTTTTTT	CASSPRATGTGAFGELFF
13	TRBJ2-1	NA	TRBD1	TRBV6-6	TGTGCCAGCAGACGACAGGGGGCGACTGAGCAGTTCTTC	CASRRQGATEQFF
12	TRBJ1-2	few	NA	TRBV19	TGTGCCAGTAGTCCCCGGGAAGGCGGCTACACCTTC	CASSPREGGYTF
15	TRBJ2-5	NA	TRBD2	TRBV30	TGTGCCTGGAGTTTACTAGCGGCTGGACTGGAGACCCAGTACTTC	CAWSLLAAGLETQYF
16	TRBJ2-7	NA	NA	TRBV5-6	TGTGCCAGCAGCCCCATGGGCGGGACCCACTCCTACGAGCAGTACTTC	CASSPMGGTHSYEQYF
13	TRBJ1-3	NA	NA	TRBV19	TGTGCCAGCAGCCCGGGGCTCGGAAACACCATATATTTT	CASSPGLGNTIYF
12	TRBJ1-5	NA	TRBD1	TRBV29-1	TGCAGCGTCCGGACAGGGGGGCAGCCCCAGCATTTT	CSVRTGGQPQHF
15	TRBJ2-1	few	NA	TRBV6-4	TGTGCCAGCAGTGACGACAGAAGCTCCTACAATGAGCAGTTCTTC	CASSDDRSSYNEQFF
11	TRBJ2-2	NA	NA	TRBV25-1	TGTGCCAGCAGTGTGGGCGGGGAGCTGTTTTTT	CASSVGGELFF
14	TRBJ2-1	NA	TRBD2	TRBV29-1	TGCAGCGCATCGACTAGCAAGAACTACAATGAGCAGTTCTTC	CSASTSKNYNEQFF
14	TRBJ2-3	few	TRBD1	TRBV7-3	TGTGCCAGCAGCTTACGACAGGGTGCAGATACGCAGTATTTT	CASSLRQGADTQYF
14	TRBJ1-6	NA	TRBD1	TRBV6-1	TGTGCCAGCAATAGGGACAGGGGGGCCTCACCCCTCCACTTT	CASNRDRGASPLHF
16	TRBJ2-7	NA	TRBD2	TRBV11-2	TGTGCCAGCAGCTTAGATCTCTGTGGCGGGGGCTACGAGCAGTACTTC	CASSLDLCGGGYEQYF
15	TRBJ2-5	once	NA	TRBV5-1	TGCGCCAGCAGCTTGGGGTCTACTAGGAGGGAGACCCAGTACTTC	CASSLGSTRRETQYF
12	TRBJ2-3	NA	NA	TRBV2	TGTGCCAGCAGTGGGAAGGCAGATACGCAGTATTTT	CASSGKADTQYF
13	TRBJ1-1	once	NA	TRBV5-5	TGTGCCAGCAGCTTGGGGGGGAGGACTGAAGCTTTCTTT	CASSLGGRTEAFF
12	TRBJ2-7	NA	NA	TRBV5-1	TGCGCCAGCAGCTTGGCCCCCCACGAGCAGTACTTC	CASSLAPHEQYF
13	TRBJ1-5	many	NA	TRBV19	TGTGCCAGTAGTATAGGGAGCGGTCAGCCCCAGCATTTT	CASSIGSGQPQHF